This T cell receptor (beta chain) comes out of a study of cytomegalovirus exposure and HLA in healthy donors. Researchers ran the PCR with 60 Vbeta and 13 Jbeta primers. Profiled with immunoSEQ multiplex PCR; TCRdb holds only in-frame clones, not every one. Found here are about 220,000 clones, 82% of them singletons; the top ten hold around 5%. The CDR3 consists of 14 residues. The germline V gene has CDR1 MNHEY and CDR2 SMNVEV (reference sequence). The V gene end was trimmed by 3 bases and the J gene end by 0 bases; junction bases not matched to a gene: 1. This chain links TRBV27 with TRBJ1-1; 7 bases map to TRBD1. The specimen sequenced was PBMCs. The source is a middle-aged woman in good health and CMV-seropositive. The CDR3 DNA is TGTGCCAGCAGTTTCAGGGGGTTGAACACTGAAGCTTTCTTT. Amino acids: CASSFRGLNTEAFF.